This TCR beta chain was observed in a study of persistence of HIV-infected CD4 T cells. General study results and limits: CMV- and Gag-responding cells had lower TCRbeta richness than CD3/CD28-responding cells. Degenerate expanded CDR3beta sequences were enriched among CMV- and Gag-responding cells. Bulk TCR data could not be restricted to HIV-1-infected CMV-responding cells.

The CDR3 covers 14 residues. Per germline, CDR1 MGHRA and CDR2 YSYEKL. Unmatched junction bases numbered 9, after V lost 6 bases and J lost 7 bases. As regards this clone: Its target is not known.

This was the immunoSEQ version 4 assay in survey mode. Only in-frame clones appear in the TCRdb table, and some are missing; sequencing was by immunoSEQ multiplex PCR. This repertoire shows about 36,000 clones, approximately 85% found once; its top ten account for approximately 1%. Overlapping HIV-1 Gag 15-mer peptides at around 0.91 ug per peptide per mL were used. Memory cells lacking CD40L and CD69 with high CD45RO were sorted. For approximately 17 hours, CD8-depleted PBMCs received anti-CD28/CD49d costimulation, a CD40-blocking antibody and enfuvirtide. The sequences come from cultured CD4+ T cells from PBMCs, collected from a patient who received antiretroviral therapy. The receptor was isolated from an adult with HIV. The donor label of this sample is uncertain. The rearrangement joins TRBV4-1 to TRBJ1-2, with 9 nucleotides matching TRBD1. CDR3: CASRLLGTGFGYTF. Written as DNA, the CDR3 is TGCGCCAGCAGGCTTCTCGGGACAGGGTTTGGCTACACCTTC.